One sample yielded the 23 T cell receptor beta chains listed below, sequenced in a study of monozygotic twins with inflammatory bowel disease. No DNA is given; TCRdb re-called the 5' RACE reads and lists each CDR3 protein once. Recorded here are 300,000 to 400,000 distinct CDR3 sequences; the top ten clones represent around 2%. The sequencing sample was made of blood. The receptors shown here come from a human donor with ulcerative colitis or Crohn's disease, or a healthy co-twin of an affected twin (not recorded which).

The chain employs TRBV19 and TRBJ1-5. In germline, CDR1 is LNHDA, CDR2 SQIVND (reference sequence). The CDR3 is 13 amino acids. CDR3 loop: CASSIERNQPQHF.

The genes are TRBV27 and TRBJ2-3; the D gene TCRdb calls, TRBD2, cannot be checked with no DNA. The germline V gene encodes CDR1 MNHEY and CDR2 SMNVEV (reference sequence). The CDR3 extends over 18 amino acids. The CDR3 region is CASSLALAGALSTDTQYF.

The chain recombines TRBV7-9 with TRBJ1-1; TCRdb calls TRBD1, which cannot be checked without DNA. CDR1 and CDR2 from the germline V gene are SEHNR and FQNEAQ (reference sequence). The CDR3 has 15 residues. CDR3 in amino acids: CASSLAWTENTEAFF.

V is TRBV20-1 and J is TRBJ2-1; the D call of TRBD2 rests on TCRdb alone, since no DNA is present to check it. The CDR3 length is 11 residues. Per germline, CDR1 DFQATT and CDR2 SNEGSKA (reference sequence). Here the CDR3 reads CSARPAAAQFF.

This chain uses TRBV5-1 with TRBJ2-7; TCRdb picks TRBD1, but there is no DNA to check that call. Germline V gene sequence: CDR1 SGHRS, CDR2 YFSETQ. The CDR3 contains 15 residues. The CDR3 protein is CASSLSGGSTYEQYF. Full variable domain (outside the CDR3, taken from reference TRBV5-1 and TRBJ2-7): KAGVTQTPRYLIKTRGQQVTLSCSPISGHRSVSWYQQTPGQGLQFLFEYFSETQRNKGNFPGRFSGRQFSNSRSEMNVSTLELGDSALYLCASSLSGGSTYEQYFGPGTRLTVT.

The chain links TRBV6-1 to TRBJ1-1; TCRdb calls TRBD1, which cannot be checked without DNA. CDR1 is MNHNS, CDR2 SASEGT, per germline. The CDR3 spans 19 residues. CDR3: CASSNRRGSGGSKNTEAFF.

The rearrangement joins TRBV15 to TRBJ2-1. This CDR3 has 15 residues. Germline CDR1 and CDR2: LNHNV and YYDKDF (reference sequence). CDR3: CATSRERGSYNEQFF.

This rearrangement joins TRBV7-2 to TRBJ2-3; TCRdb proposes TRBD1, but this gene call is untestable without DNA. The CDR3 has 13 amino acids. Germline CDR1 reads SGHTA; CDR2 reads FQGNSA. The CDR3 sequence is CASSGPGADTQYF.

This sequence joins TRBV2 and TRBJ2-5; TCRdb's D gene call, TRBD1, goes unchecked for lack of DNA. CDR3 length: 12 residues. In germline, CDR1 is SNHLY, CDR2 FYNNEI. CDR3 region: CASGSPWETQYF.

This sequence joins TRBV7-2 and TRBJ2-5; with no DNA, the TCRdb D assignment of TRBD1 cannot be verified. Germline V lookup: CDR1 SGHTA, CDR2 FQGNSA. The CDR3 is made up of 16 amino acids. The CDR3 region is CASSPQGGGRWETQYF.

This rearrangement joins TRBV2 to TRBJ1-2. The CDR3 runs to 13 residues. Germline V lookup: CDR1 SNHLY, CDR2 FYNNEI. The CDR3: CASSAGGFYGYTF. Supplemented by reference TRBV2 and TRBJ1-2, the full variable domain reads EPEVTQTPSHQVTQMGQEVILRCVPISNHLYFYWYRQILGQKVEFLVSFYNNEISEKSEIFDDQFSVERPDGSNFTLKIRSTKLEDSAMYFCASSAGGFYGYTFGSGTRLTVV.

V gene TRBV11-2 combines with J gene TRBJ2-4; lacking DNA, the TRBD1 call made by TCRdb goes unchecked. The germline CDR1 and CDR2 sequences are SGHAT and FQNNGV. This CDR3 comprises 12 residues. CDR3 protein: CASSFDRAIQYF. The whole variable domain, filled in from reference TRBV11-2 and TRBJ2-4, reads EAGVAQSPRYKIIEKRQSVAFWCNPISGHATLYWYQQILGQGPKLLIQFQNNGVVDDSQLPKDRFSAERLKGVDSTLKIQPAKLEDSAVYLCASSFDRAIQYFGAGTRLSVL.

CDR3 sequence reads: CASSYRQGGSPLHF. The V call is TRBV12-3 or TRBV12-4, the J call TRBJ1-6; TCRdb returns TRBD1, unconfirmable since there is no DNA. CDR3 length: 14 amino acids.

This chain connects TRBV20-1 to TRBJ2-3; TCRdb's D call, TRBD1, is unchecked because there is no DNA. The germline CDR1 and CDR2 sequences are DFQATT and SNEGSKA (reference sequence). This CDR3 has 15 residues. CDR3 in amino acids: CSAEKGRDATDTQYF.

V is TRBV5-1 and J is TRBJ2-7; TCRdb outputs TRBD1, but without DNA this stays unchecked. Germline CDR1 reads SGHRS; CDR2 reads YFSETQ. This CDR3 spans 16 amino acids. The CDR3: CASSLGVGGTGREQYF.

This sequence joins TRBV19 and TRBJ2-1; the D call of TRBD2 rests on TCRdb alone, since no DNA is present to check it. CDR3 size: 15 residues. The germline V gene has CDR1 LNHDA and CDR2 SQIVND (reference sequence). The CDR3 reads CASRDRGGLAAEQFF.

The chain carries TRBV28 and TRBJ2-1; the D call from TCRdb, TRBD2, cannot be confirmed without DNA. The CDR3 has 16 amino acids. Germline values: CDR1 MDHEN, CDR2 SYDVKM. The CDR3 reads CASSFASGGAGNEQFF.

V usage is TRBV10-3 and J usage is TRBJ1-1; TCRdb picks TRBD1, but there is no DNA to check that call. CDR3 length: 19 amino acids. Germline-derived CDR1 and CDR2 are ENHRY and SYGVKD. CDR3 region: CAISDESGTGTPAGTEAFF.

The chain joins TRBV5-4 to TRBJ1-2. This CDR3 spans 15 amino acids. Germline CDR1 SGHNT, CDR2 YYREEE (reference sequence). The CDR3: CASSLSFTSSYGYTF. Full variable domain (remainder filled in from reference TRBV5-4 and TRBJ1-2): ETGVTQSPTHLIKTRGQQVTLRCSSQSGHNTVSWYQQALGQGPQFIFQYYREEENGRGNFPPRFSGLQFPNYSSELNVNALELDDSALYLCASSLSFTSSYGYTFGSGTRLTVV.

J is TRBJ2-3 and V is TRBV20-1; TCRdb gives TRBD2 as the D gene, but with no DNA this cannot be confirmed. This CDR3 is built from 15 residues. Germline CDR1 and CDR2: DFQATT and SNEGSKA (reference sequence). The CDR3 is CSAIVAGASTDTQYF.

The CDR3 spells CSASRGGVEKLFF. The genes are TRBV20-1 and TRBJ1-4. Germline V gene data show CDR1 as DFQATT and CDR2 as SNEGSKA (reference sequence). The CDR3 sequence is 13 residues long.

The chain links TRBV24-1 to TRBJ1-1. Germline CDR1 reads KGHDR; CDR2 reads SFDVKD. The CDR3 is 13 amino acids. The CDR3 reads CVTSGWGYTEAFF.

V is TRBV5-1 and J is TRBJ1-1; the D call from TCRdb, TRBD1, cannot be confirmed without DNA. This CDR3 is built from 16 residues. Germline V gene sequence: CDR1 SGHRS, CDR2 YFSETQ. The CDR3 loop is CASSLGVLSRATEAFF.